A selection of T cell receptor beta chains follows, all from one sample in a study of sequential checkpoint blockade in melanoma. The protocol was immunoSEQ multiplex PCR, while the TCRdb copy is restricted to in-frame clones and leaves out a portion. The table lists 35,000 to 40,000 clones, 70% to 90% of them singletons. Sequenced material: CD8+ T cells sorted from blood (inferred from file names), taken from a patient given nivolumab and ipilimumab in sequence. These receptors were collected from a human donor with melanoma. The CDR3 runs from the conserved cysteine through the conserved F or W. D genes are given only for firm matches. The size entry is marked missing in some rows and otherwise reads once, few, many or a size class.

-,once,TRBJ2-5,TRBV5-4,TGTGCCAGCAGCTCGGAACTTAGCCCCGAGACCCAGTACTTC,CASSSELSPETQYF
TRBD1,-,TRBJ1-1,TRBV5-1,TGCGCCAGCAGCGCACGGGACAGCAACACTGAAGCTTTCTTT,CASSARDSNTEAFF
-,-,TRBJ2-3,TRBV9,TGTGCCAGCAGCGCCCCTAGTGCCACAGATACGCAGTATTTT,CASSAPSATDTQYF
-,-,TRBJ2-3,TRBV19,TGTGCCAGTAGTATCGTCCAGGGATACACAGATACGCAGTATTTT,CASSIVQGYTDTQYF
-,few,TRBJ1-3,TRBV19,TGTGCCAGTAGGCCCCGCGATACGTCTGGAAACACCATATATTTT,CASRPRDTSGNTIYF
-,-,TRBJ2-7,TRBV4-1,TGCGCCAGCAGCCAAGATCCCCGGGAAAATCTGTACGAGCAGTACTTC,CASSQDPRENLYEQYF
-,-,TRBJ1-2,TRBV19,TGTGCCAGTTGGTCGGGGAGCTATGGCTACACCTTC,CASWSGSYGYTF
-,few,TRBJ2-7,TRBV10-2,TGCGCCAGCAACCACAGGCTTTCCTACGAGCAGTACTTC,CASNHRLSYEQYF
-,-,TRBJ2-2,TRBV5-1,TGCGCCAGCAGCTTCTGGGGGGTTAGTCCCGGGGAGCTGTTTTTT,CASSFWGVSPGELFF
TRBD2,few,TRBJ2-1,TRBV5-1,TGCGCCAGTTTTCCCTCTATGGGGCTAGCGGGAGAGAATGAGCAGTTCTTC,CASFPSMGLAGENEQFF
-,few,TRBJ2-5,TRBV7-3,TGTGCCAGCAGCTTATCGGGGTATCGATTTCAAGAGACCCAGTACTTC,CASSLSGYRFQETQYF
-,-,TRBJ2-1,TRBV7-8,TGTGCCAGCAGCGCTACCGCCGAGGGTTGGGCCACCGGCTCCTACAATGAGCAGTTCTTC,CASSATAEGWATGSYNEQFF
-,-,TRBJ1-1,TRBV27,TGTGCCAGCAGTTTATCCGGGATGAACACTGAAGCTTTCTTT,CASSLSGMNTEAFF
TRBD1,-,TRBJ1-5,TRBV7-9,TGTGCCAGCAGCCCCGGACAGGGTAATCAGCCCCAGCATTTT,CASSPGQGNQPQHF
-,-,TRBJ2-6,TRBV7-9,TGTGCCAGCAGCCCCTACGAAGCTGGGGCCAACGTCCTGACTTTC,CASSPYEAGANVLTF
-,few,TRBJ1-4,TRBV21-1,TGTGCCAGCAGCAAAGCGCAGGGGGATGAAAAACTGTTTTTT,CASSKAQGDEKLFF
-,-,TRBJ2-6,TRBV21-1,TGTGCCAGCCCTCCGGGGGCCAACGTCCTGACTTTC,CASPPGANVLTF
TRBD2,-,TRBJ2-1,TRBV30,TGTGCCTGGGTAGCGGGAGAGCCCTACAATGAGCAGTTCTTC,CAWVAGEPYNEQFF
TRBD2,-,TRBJ2-7,TRBV9,TGTGCCAGCAGCGTAGCTGACGGGAGGCCCTCCTACGAGCAGTACTTC,CASSVADGRPSYEQYF
TRBD2,-,TRBJ2-1,TRBV7-9,TGTGCCAGCAGCTTAAGGTTAGCGGGGGTCTATGAGCAGTTCTTC,CASSLRLAGVYEQFF
TRBD1,-,TRBJ1-1,TRBV4-1,TGCGCCAGCAGCCAACTGGGGACAGGGGCGATGGCTGAAGCTTTCTTT,CASSQLGTGAMAEAFF
TRBD2,-,TRBJ2-3,TRBV15,TGTGCCACCAGCAGAGATCGCGGGAGGGCCGGGGATACGCAGTATTTT,CATSRDRGRAGDTQYF
TRBD2,-,TRBJ2-7,TRBV5-6,TGTGCCAGCAGCCTAGCGGGAGGGCGGCACGAGCAGTACTTC,CASSLAGGRHEQYF
TRBD2,-,TRBJ2-2,TRBV29-1,TGCAGCGTAAGCGGTATAGCGGGAGGGGTCACCGGGGAGCTGTTTTTT,CSVSGIAGGVTGELFF
TRBD2,-,TRBJ2-1,TRBV4-3,TGCGCCAGCAGCCAAAGTCTGTCCCGGACTAGCGGGCCCTACAATGAGCAGTTCTTC,CASSQSLSRTSGPYNEQFF
TRBD1,-,TRBJ1-1,TRBV28,TGTGCCAGCAGACCACATGGACAGGGGTACACTGAAGCTTTCTTT,CASRPHGQGYTEAFF
-,-,TRBJ2-7,TRBV6-6,TGTGCCAGCAGTTCCCCCCGTCTAGTTTCTGGCGAGCAGTACTTC,CASSSPRLVSGEQYF
TRBD2,once,TRBJ2-1,TRBV19,TGTGCCAGTAGTATAGGGGGGGGATACTACAATGAGCAGTTCTTC,CASSIGGGYYNEQFF
-,-,TRBJ1-2,TRBV28,TGTGCCAGCAGTCCCGAGGCCTTTAACTATGGCTACACCTTC,CASSPEAFNYGYTF
-,-,TRBJ1-1,TRBV19,TGTGCCAGTCGGGGGAACACTGAAGCTTTCTTT,CASRGNTEAFF
TRBD2,-,TRBJ2-3,TRBV4-1,TGCGCCAGCAGCCAAGATACTAGCGGGCCAAGCACAGATACGCAGTATTTT,CASSQDTSGPSTDTQYF
TRBD1,-,TRBJ1-1,TRBV6-4,TGTGCCAGCAGTGACAACAGGGGGGACACTGAAGCTTTCTTT,CASSDNRGDTEAFF
-,-,TRBJ2-7,TRBV6-5,TGTGCCAGCAGCGGAAAGGGCAGGGCGTACTTC,CASSGKGRAYF
-,-,TRBJ2-1,TRBV19,TGTGCCAGTAGTATAGTTCCGGGAACCATCAATGAGCAGTTCTTC,CASSIVPGTINEQFF